These T cell receptor beta chains were read from a single sample in a study of blood T cell repertoires in COVID-19. Assay used: immunoSEQ multiplex PCR; TCRdb lists only in-frame clones, some missing. This table has about 120,000 clones, 77% appearing once. The sequenced sample consisted of peripheral blood. Receptor source: a human donor in a cohort sampled during active COVID-19. The CDR3 runs from the conserved cysteine through the conserved F or W. A D gene is named only where the DNA matches it firmly. Some rows have no size entry. The others give once, few or many, or a class for an expanded clone.

clone_size j_call d_call v_call cdr3_nt cdr3_aa
once TRBJ1-1 TRBD1 TRBV7-9 TGTGCCAGCAGCAGCCGACAGGGAATTTCGACTGAAGCTTTCTTT CASSSRQGISTEAFF
NA TRBJ1-5 TRBD1 TRBV19 TGTGCCAGTAGTTTACCGGGACAGCTCAATCAGCCCCAGCATTTT CASSLPGQLNQPQHF
once TRBJ2-6 TRBD1 TRBV10-3 TGTGCCACCCGGGACAGGGGGCCTGGGGCCAACGTCCTGACTTTC CATRDRGPGANVLTF
NA TRBJ2-7 NA TRBV7-8 TGTGCCAGCAGCTTAGTTGTTCCCTCCGGCGAGCAGTACTTC CASSLVVPSGEQYF
few TRBJ1-1 NA TRBV18 TGTGCCAGCTCATACTCTAGTCCCAGGGGGAACACTGAAGCTTTCTTT CASSYSSPRGNTEAFF
NA TRBJ2-5 TRBD1 TRBV5-1 TGCGCCAGGATCCAGGGGGCGAAAGAGACCCAGTACTTC CARIQGAKETQYF
NA TRBJ1-3 TRBD1 TRBV5-1 TGCGCCAGCAGCTTTGACAGGGGTGGAAACACCATATATTTT CASSFDRGGNTIYF
NA TRBJ2-3 TRBD2 TRBV4-1 TGCGCCAGCAGCCAAGGCCTAGCGGGGGGGCAAGATACGCAGTATTTT CASSQGLAGGQDTQYF
NA TRBJ2-5 TRBD2 TRBV5-1 TGCGCCAGCAGCGGGGGACTAGCGGGCCAAGAGACCCAGTACTTC CASSGGLAGQETQYF
NA TRBJ2-7 NA TRBV30 TGTGCCTGGAGTGGGGCAGGGACCTACGAGCAGTACTTC CAWSGAGTYEQYF
NA TRBJ2-7 TRBD1 TRBV12-3/TRBV12-4 TGTGCCAGCAGCGGGACAGCTTACGAGCAGTACTTC CASSGTAYEQYF
NA TRBJ2-7 NA TRBV2 TGTGCCAGCAGTGAAACCCCTCCGTTGACAGCTACCTACGAGCAGTACTTC CASSETPPLTATYEQYF
NA TRBJ2-7 TRBD1 TRBV5-1 TGCGCCAGCAGTCCGGGACAGGCGTCCTACGAGCAGTACTTC CASSPGQASYEQYF
NA TRBJ2-7 NA TRBV6-1 TGTGCCAGCAGTGAGGTCAGCGAAACCTACGAGCAGTACTTC CASSEVSETYEQYF